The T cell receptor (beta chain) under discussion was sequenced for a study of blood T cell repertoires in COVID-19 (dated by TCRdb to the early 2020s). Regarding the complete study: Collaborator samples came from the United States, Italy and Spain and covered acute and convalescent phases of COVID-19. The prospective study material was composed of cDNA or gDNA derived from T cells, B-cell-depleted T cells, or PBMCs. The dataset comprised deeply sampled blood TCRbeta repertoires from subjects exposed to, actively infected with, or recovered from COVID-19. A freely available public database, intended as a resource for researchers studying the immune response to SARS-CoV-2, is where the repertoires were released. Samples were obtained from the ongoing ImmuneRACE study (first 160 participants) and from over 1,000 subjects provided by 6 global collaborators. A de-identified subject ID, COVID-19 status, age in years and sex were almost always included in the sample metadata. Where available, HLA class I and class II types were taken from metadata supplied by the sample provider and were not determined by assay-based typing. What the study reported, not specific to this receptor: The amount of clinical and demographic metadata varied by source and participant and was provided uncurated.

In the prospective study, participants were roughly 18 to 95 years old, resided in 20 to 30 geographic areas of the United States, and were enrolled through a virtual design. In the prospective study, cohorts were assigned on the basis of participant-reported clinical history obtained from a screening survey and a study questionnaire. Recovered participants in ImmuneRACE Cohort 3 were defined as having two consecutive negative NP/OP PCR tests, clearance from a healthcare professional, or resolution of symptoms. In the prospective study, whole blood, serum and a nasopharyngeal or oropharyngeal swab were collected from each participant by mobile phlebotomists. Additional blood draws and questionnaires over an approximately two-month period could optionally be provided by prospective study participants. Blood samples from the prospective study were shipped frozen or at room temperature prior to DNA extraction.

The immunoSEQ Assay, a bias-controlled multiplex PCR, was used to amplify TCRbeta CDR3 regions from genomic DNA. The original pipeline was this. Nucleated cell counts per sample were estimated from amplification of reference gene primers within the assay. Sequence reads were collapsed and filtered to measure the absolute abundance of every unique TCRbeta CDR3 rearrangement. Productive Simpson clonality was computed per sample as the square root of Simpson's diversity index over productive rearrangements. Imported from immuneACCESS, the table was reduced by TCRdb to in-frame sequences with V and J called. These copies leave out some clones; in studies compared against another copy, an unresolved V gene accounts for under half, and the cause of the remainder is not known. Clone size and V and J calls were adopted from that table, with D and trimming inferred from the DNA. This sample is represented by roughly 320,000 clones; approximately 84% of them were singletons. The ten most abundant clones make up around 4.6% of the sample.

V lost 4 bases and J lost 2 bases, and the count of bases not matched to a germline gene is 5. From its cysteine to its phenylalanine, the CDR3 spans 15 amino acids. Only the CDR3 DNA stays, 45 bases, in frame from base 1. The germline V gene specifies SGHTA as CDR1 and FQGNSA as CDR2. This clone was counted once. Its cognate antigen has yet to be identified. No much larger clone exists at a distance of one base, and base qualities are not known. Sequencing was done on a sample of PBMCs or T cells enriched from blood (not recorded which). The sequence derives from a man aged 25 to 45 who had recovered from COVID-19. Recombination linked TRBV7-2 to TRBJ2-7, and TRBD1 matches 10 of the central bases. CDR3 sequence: CASSSTGGATYEQYF. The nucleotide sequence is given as TGTGCCAGCAGCTCGACAGGGGGCGCCACCTACGAGCAGTACTTC.